Listed here are 28 T cell receptor beta chains from one sample, sequenced in a study of blood T cell repertoires in COVID-19. Using immunoSEQ multiplex PCR, the repertoire was profiled, and TCRdb retains in-frame clones only, with some absent. The table records roughly 290,000 clones, roughly nine tenths of them present only once. Sample: PBMCs or T cells enriched from blood (not recorded which). Receptors were obtained from a woman in her thirties or forties who had recovered from COVID-19.

The chain couples TRBV19 to TRBJ1-5; D not certain. With 3 bases removed from V and 7 bases from J, the gap between germline ends came to 10 bases. Per the germline V gene, CDR1 is LNHDA and CDR2 is SQIVND (reference sequence). The CDR3 runs 13 residues. The CDR3 region is CASSIGVSQPQHF. The CDR3 bases are TGTGCCAGTAGTATCGGGGTTTCGCAGCCCCAGCATTTT.

V usage is TRBV6-5 and J usage is TRBJ2-3, with D maybe TRBD1 (6 bases). The CDR3 sequence is 13 residues long. Trimming took off 6 bases at V and 8 bases at J, with 15 bases between the two ends. The germline V gene has CDR1 MNHEY and CDR2 SVGAGI. The CDR3 sequence: CASRRTEQGTQYF. For the CDR3, the DNA is TGTGCCAGCAGGCGGACAGAACAAGGTACGCAGTATTTT.

The V call is TRBV24-1, the J call TRBJ2-1; 12 bases align to TRBD2. This CDR3 spans 16 amino acids. Germline CDR1 is KGHDR and CDR2 is SFDVKD. V lost 3 bases and J lost 5; bases outside the gene matches: 4. The DNA of the CDR3 is TGTGCCACCAGTGATCCCCGACTAGCGGGAGACAATGAGCAGTTCTTC. This gives the protein CATSDPRLAGDNEQFF.

This rearrangement joins TRBV7-6 to TRBJ1-4; no clear D. CDR1 is SGHVS and CDR2 is FNYEAQ in the germline V gene. The germline V and J ends were trimmed by 5 bases and 6 bases, with 16 bases remaining between them. The CDR3 extends over 15 amino acids. The CDR3, as DNA: TGTGCCAGCAGCGGCGGGTCGCATAGGGATGAAAAACTGTTTTTT. This translates into CASSGGSHRDEKLFF.

The chain carries TRBV19 and TRBJ1-1; 7 bases line up with TRBD1. This CDR3 spans 13 amino acids. Germline CDR1 is LNHDA and CDR2 is SQIVND (reference sequence). J was trimmed by 4 bases and V by 7 bases; bases with no gene match: 6. CDR3 DNA sequence: TGTGCCAGTAACGGACAGGTGGGCACTGAAGCTTTCTTT. This codes for CASNGQVGTEAFF.

The chain carries TRBV4-2 and TRBJ1-4, with 7 bases matching TRBD1. Trimming removed 1 base from V and 4 bases from J; junction bases left unmatched: 6. In germline, CDR1 is LGHNA, CDR2 YNFKEQ. The CDR3 consists of 16 residues. CDR3 amino acids: CASSQGGTAFNEKLFF. DNA for the CDR3: TGTGCCAGCAGCCAAGGTGGGACAGCTTTTAATGAAAAACTGTTTTTT.

V is TRBV7-2 and J is TRBJ1-1; D is possibly TRBD1 (5 bases). Germline-derived CDR1 and CDR2 are SGHTA and FQGNSA. V lost 6 bases and J lost 1, with 18 bases in between. This CDR3 is built from 16 residues. The chain's CDR3 is CASSSRPVGGNTEAFF. The CDR3, as DNA: TGTGCCAGCAGTTCCCGACCAGTCGGGGGGAACACTGAAGCTTTCTTT. Complete variable domain (other parts from reference TRBV7-2 and TRBJ1-1): GAGVSQSPSNKVTEKGKDVELRCDPISGHTALYWYRQSLGQGLEFLIYFQGNSAPDKSGLPSDRFSAERTGGSVSTLTIQRTQQEDSAVYLCASSSRPVGGNTEAFFGQGTRLTVV.

The rearrangement uses TRBV19 and TRBJ1-1, with 8 bases lining up with TRBD1. The CDR3 spans 14 residues. In germline, CDR1 is LNHDA, CDR2 SQIVND (reference sequence). The V gene end was trimmed by 3 bases and the J gene end by 6 bases; junction bases not matched to a gene: 6. CDR3 DNA: TGTGCCAGTAGTATTGGACAGGGTAACCCTGAAGCTTTCTTT. Translated: CASSIGQGNPEAFF.

A word on this clone: Other DNA sequences within the sample encode an identical CDR3. The chain is built from TRBV18 and TRBJ1-4; 7 bases match TRBD1. V trimming: 3 bases; J trimming: 2 bases; junction bases outside the gene matches: 3. The CDR3 has 15 amino acids. Per the germline V gene, CDR1 is KGHSH and CDR2 is LQKENI. This CDR3 reads CASSPTGSTNEKLFF. The CDR3, as DNA: TGTGCCAGCTCACCGACAGGGAGTACTAATGAAAAACTGTTTTTT.

This chain connects TRBV6-6 to TRBJ2-1; D unclear. The CDR3 is 12 residues long. The germline gives CDR1 MNHNY, CDR2 SVGAGI (reference sequence). The V end was cut by 6 bases, the J end by 5 bases, with 8 bases between. CDR3 region: CASSPLHNEQFF. CDR3 in DNA: TGTGCCAGCAGCCCACTACACAATGAGCAGTTCTTC.

This clone was counted a single time. The chain recombines TRBV30 with TRBJ1-4, with TRBD1 matching 8 bases. V lost 2 bases to trimming and J lost 7 bases; unmatched junction nucleotides: 12. The CDR3 extends over 16 amino acids. Germline-derived CDR1 and CDR2 are GTSNPN and SVGIG (reference sequence). The CDR3 nucleotides read TGTGCCTGGAGTCCTACGGACAGGGTGTGGCGTGAAAAACTGTTTTTT. This gives the protein CAWSPTDRVWREKLFF.

The chain combines TRBV9 with TRBJ2-5; the match to TRBD2 covers 7 bases. In germline, CDR1 is SGDLS, CDR2 YYNGEE. V lost 0 bases to trimming and J lost 4 bases; unmatched junction nucleotides: 6. CDR3 length: 15 amino acids. The CDR3 region is CASSVGSLAGETQYF. For the CDR3, the DNA is TGTGCCAGCAGCGTAGGGAGTTTAGCGGGAGAGACCCAGTACTTC.

This clone occurred a few times. The chain joins TRBV6-5 to TRBJ1-2, with D perhaps TRBD1 (5 bases). The CDR3 contains 12 residues. The germline CDR1 and CDR2 sequences are MNHEY and SVGAGI. The germline V and J ends were trimmed by 5 bases and 8 bases, with 12 bases remaining between them. The CDR3 loop is CASSPGQGGYTF. Here the CDR3 DNA reads TGTGCCAGCAGTCCCGGGCAGGGAGGCTACACCTTC.

The chain uses TRBV29-1 and TRBJ2-3, with 7 bases identical to TRBD2. The V gene end was trimmed by 6 bases and the J gene end by 4 bases; junction bases not matched to a gene: 16. The CDR3 covers 16 residues. CDR1 is SQVTM and CDR2 is ANQGSEA in the germline V gene. CDR3 sequence: CSVRRRTSRSSDTQYF. The CDR3, as DNA: TGCAGCGTCCGAAGGCGGACTAGTCGGAGTTCAGATACGCAGTATTTT.

The V and J genes are TRBV7-5 and TRBJ2-2; the table's D call, TRBD2, was not checked against the DNA. TRBV7-5 is recorded as a pseudogene. This CDR3 spans 15 amino acids. The CDR3 reads CARSPTGDLAGELFF. The CDR3 nucleotides read TGTGCCAGAAGCCCGACCGGGGATCTTGCCGGGGAGCTGTTTTTT.

The V gene is TRBV27, the J gene TRBJ2-7, with no clear D. V shed 6 bases and J shed 4 bases, with 10 bases lying between them. The CDR3 consists of 12 residues. Germline CDR1 reads MNHEY; CDR2 reads SMNVEV (reference sequence). The CDR3 coding sequence is TGTGCCAGCAGCCTAGACGGATACGAGCAGTACTTC. The encoded protein is CASSLDGYEQYF.

The chain couples TRBV30 to TRBJ2-1; TRBD1 aligns across 7 bases. The CDR3 is 14 amino acids. The J segment lost 1 base and the V segment lost 2 bases, leaving 2 bases of the junction unmatched. CDR1 is GTSNPN and CDR2 is SVGIG in the germline V gene (reference sequence). CDR3 DNA: TGTGCCTGGAGTTTCAGGGGGTCCTACAATGAGCAGTTCTTC. Residues: CAWSFRGSYNEQFF.

This chain links TRBV24-1 with TRBJ2-2, with D perhaps matching TRBD2 (6 bases). Between the trimmed V and J ends, which lost 4 bases and 6 bases, there was a span of 17 bases. The CDR3 is 16 residues long. Germline lookup yields CDR1 KGHDR and CDR2 SFDVKD. The CDR3 loop reads CATSDSDSPGAGELFF. CDR3 nucleotides: TGTGCCACCAGTGACTCTGACAGCCCGGGGGCCGGGGAGCTGTTTTTT.

The chain links TRBV2 to TRBJ1-4; possibly TRBD1 for D (6 bases). The CDR3 runs to 14 residues. From germline, CDR1 is SNHLY and CDR2 FYNNEI. V lost 7 bases and J lost 8, with 17 bases in between. The CDR3 nucleotides read TGTGCCAGCAAATCCGGGACACTAAACGAAAAACTGTTTTTT. This gives the protein CASKSGTLNEKLFF.

The chain employs TRBV14 and TRBJ1-1, with TRBD1 as a possible D gene (6 bases). CDR1 SGHDN and CDR2 FVKESK come from the germline V gene. The CDR3 consists of 13 residues. Trimming shortened V by 1 base and J by 11 bases, and 14 bases separated the two germline ends. The CDR3 nucleotides read TGTGCCAGCAGCCAAGGTAACAGGGCTTTGGCTTTCTTT. The encoded protein is CASSQGNRALAFF.

The chain joins TRBV5-4 to TRBJ1-3; 9 positions agree with TRBD1. CDR1 is SGHNT and CDR2 is YYREEE in the germline V gene (reference sequence). The CDR3 runs 12 residues. V trimming: 4 bases; J trimming: 8 bases; junction bases outside the gene matches: 1. This chain's CDR3 is CASSGQGHTIYF. In DNA, the CDR3 is TGTGCCAGCAGCGGACAGGGGCACACCATATATTTT.

This clone was seen a single time. The chain couples TRBV2 to TRBJ2-2; 7 bases map to TRBD2. Germline assignment: CDR1 SNHLY and CDR2 FYNNEI. This CDR3 is built from 15 residues. V was clipped by 5 bases and J by 2 bases; unmatched bases: 5. The CDR3 protein is CASSYSGVNTGELFF. Here the CDR3 DNA reads TGTGCCAGCAGTTACAGCGGGGTAAACACCGGGGAGCTGTTTTTT.

This rearrangement joins TRBV7-8 to TRBJ1-1; weak D call: TRBD1 (6 bases). Germline V gene sequence: CDR1 SGHVS, CDR2 FQNEAQ. This CDR3 is 14 amino acids long. Trimming removed 5 bases at V and 6 bases at J, with 16 bases between. The CDR3 is CASSEAGAIAEAFF. The CDR3 DNA reads as TGTGCCAGCAGCGAGGCGGGGGCCATCGCTGAAGCTTTCTTT.

This clone occurred once. The chain carries TRBV5-1 and TRBJ2-4; 7 nucleotides line up with TRBD1. Trimming took 4 bases from V and 7 from J; bases not matched to a gene: 11. CDR3 size: 15 residues. CDR1 SGHRS and CDR2 YFSETQ come from the germline V gene. CDR3: CASSLTQGVGNIQYF. The CDR3 DNA reads TGCGCCAGCAGCCTGACGCAGGGGGTGGGCAACATTCAGTACTTC.

The chain joins TRBV11-2 to TRBJ1-4; TRBD1 might be the D (6 bases). V dropped 8 bases and J dropped 0 bases, with 13 bases sitting between them. Germline CDR1 SGHAT, CDR2 FQNNGV. The CDR3 is 15 amino acids. The DNA of the CDR3 is TGTGCCAGCGCAAAACAGGGTCCAACTAATGAAAAACTGTTTTTT. It is translated as CASAKQGPTNEKLFF.

The chain has TRBV6-1 and TRBJ2-7; 7 bases fit TRBD1. Looked up from germline, CDR1 is MNHNS and CDR2 is SASEGT. This CDR3 spans 17 amino acids. V trimming: 3 bases; J trimming: 3 bases; junction bases outside the gene matches: 14. In DNA form, the CDR3 reads TGTGCCAGCAGTGATGGGCACGGACAGCAGGGGGTCTACGAGCAGTACTTC. Protein sequence: CASSDGHGQQGVYEQYF.

The chain uses TRBV2 and TRBJ2-5; 13 bases fit TRBD2. Germline CDR1 is SNHLY and CDR2 is FYNNEI. V dropped 8 bases and J dropped 1; count of bases not matched to a gene: 4. The CDR3 contains 15 residues. The CDR3 spells CASSGLAGSQETQYF. The CDR3 nucleotides are TGTGCCAGCTCGGGACTAGCGGGGTCCCAAGAGACCCAGTACTTC.

The chain links TRBV27 to TRBJ1-2; D gene unclear. Trimming removed 5 bases from V and 2 bases from J, with 9 bases in between. CDR1 and CDR2 (germline): MNHEY, SMNVEV (reference sequence). The CDR3 has 13 amino acids. This CDR3 is CASSPWRNYGYTF. CDR3 sequence (DNA): TGTGCCAGCAGTCCATGGAGGAACTATGGCTACACCTTC.